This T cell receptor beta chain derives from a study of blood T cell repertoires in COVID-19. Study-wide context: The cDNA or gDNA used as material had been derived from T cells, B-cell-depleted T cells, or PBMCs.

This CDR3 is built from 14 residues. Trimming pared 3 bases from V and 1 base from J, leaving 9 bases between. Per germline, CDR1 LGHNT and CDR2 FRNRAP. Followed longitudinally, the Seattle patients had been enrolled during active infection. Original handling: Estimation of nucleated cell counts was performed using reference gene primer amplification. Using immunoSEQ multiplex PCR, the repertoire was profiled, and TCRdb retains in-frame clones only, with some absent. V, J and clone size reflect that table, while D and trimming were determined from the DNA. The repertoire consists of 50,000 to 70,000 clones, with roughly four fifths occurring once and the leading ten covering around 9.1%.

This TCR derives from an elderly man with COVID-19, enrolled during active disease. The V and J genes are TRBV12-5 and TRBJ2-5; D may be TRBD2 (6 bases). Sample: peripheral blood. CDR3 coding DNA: TGTGCTAGTGGTTTCGGGACTCGCCAAGAGACCCAGTACTTC. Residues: CASGFGTRQETQYF.